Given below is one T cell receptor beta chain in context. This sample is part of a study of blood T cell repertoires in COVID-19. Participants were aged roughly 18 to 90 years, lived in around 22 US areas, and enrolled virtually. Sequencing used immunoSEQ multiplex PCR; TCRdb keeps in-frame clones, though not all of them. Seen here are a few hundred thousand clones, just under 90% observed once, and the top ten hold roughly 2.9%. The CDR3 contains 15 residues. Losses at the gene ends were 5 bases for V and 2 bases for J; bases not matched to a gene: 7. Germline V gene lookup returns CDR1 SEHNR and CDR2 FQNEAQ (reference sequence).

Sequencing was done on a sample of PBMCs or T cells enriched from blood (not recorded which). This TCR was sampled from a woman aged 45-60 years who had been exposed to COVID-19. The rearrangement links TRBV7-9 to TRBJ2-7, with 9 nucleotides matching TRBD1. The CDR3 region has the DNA TGTGCCAGCAGCGGTACGGGACAGGGCACCTACGAGCAGTACTTC. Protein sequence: CASSGTGQGTYEQYF. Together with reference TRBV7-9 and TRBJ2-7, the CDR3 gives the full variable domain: DTGVSQNPRHKITKRGQNVTFRCDPISEHNRLYWYRQTLGQGPEFLTYFQNEAQLEKSRLLSDRFSAERPKGSFSTLEIQRTEQGDSAMYLCASSGTGQGTYEQYFGPGTRLTVT.